Each of the 3 T cell receptor beta chains below was sequenced from the same sample in a study of shared clonotypes between healthy human individuals. Method: immunoSEQ multiplex PCR; TCRdb's copy keeps in-frame clones and lacks some. There are 2.3 million or so clones in the sample; 80% to 95% occur only once, and 0.39% lies in the top ten. Sequencing used naive CD4+ T cells from PBMCs. The sample's subset: CD45RA+ positively selected. These receptors were obtained from a man aged 18-30 years in good health. Some clones in this sample may be carry-over from other donors' samples.

The chain joins TRBV5-1 to TRBJ2-2; 13 bases map to TRBD2. The CDR3 is 16 residues long. V shed 3 bases, J shed 5 bases, and the junction held 4 bases outside the gene matches. Germline loops: CDR1 SGHRS, CDR2 YFSETQ. The CDR3 region is CASSWGTSGTTGELFF. The CDR3 nucleotides are TGCGCCAGCAGCTGGGGGACTAGCGGGACGACCGGGGAGCTGTTTTTT.

A remark on this clone: The sample has other DNA sequences that encode this CDR3 too. This chain joins TRBV9 and TRBJ2-5; D remains ambiguous. Deletions cut 1 base from V and 2 bases from J, with 6 bases between. The germline V gene encodes CDR1 SGDLS and CDR2 YYNGEE. The CDR3 loop spans 13 amino acids. CDR3 region: CASSVSSQETQYF. The DNA for the CDR3 is TGTGCCAGCAGCGTATCCTCACAAGAGACCCAGTACTTC.

Written as DNA, the CDR3 is TGTGCCAGCAGAATCACTAGCGGAGGGAACACAGATACGCAGTATTTT. Translation: CASRITSGGNTDTQYF. The J gene is TRBJ2-3, the V gene TRBV7-2; 8 nucleotides match TRBD2. V shed 6 bases, J shed 2 bases, and the junction held 10 bases outside the gene matches. Germline CDR1 reads SGHTA; CDR2 reads FQGNSA. CDR3 length equals 16 residues.